This TCR beta chain was profiled in a study of cytotoxic CD8 clonotypes in ibrutinib-treated CLL. Study at large: The samples contained roughly 240,000 productive templates on average. They also contained an average of approximately 97,000 productive rearrangements.

The CDR3 extends over 16 amino acids. The germline V gene encodes CDR1 SGHTA and CDR2 FQGNSA. With 5 bases removed from V and 2 bases from J, the gap between germline ends came to 19 bases. Repertoires were generated with immunoSEQ multiplex PCR, while TCRdb's copy carries only in-frame clones and drops some. The sample carries about 160,000 clones, around 80% recorded once. This clone was detected only once. Its antigen remains unidentified. General study results and limits: Clonality went up at the time of ibrutinib response, stayed stable in sustained remission, and later dropped back toward its baseline level at progression. A difference in sampling times existed between sustained-remission and progressing patients. Baseline clonality, above age-matched healthy donor levels, tracked circulating CD8+ T-cell counts.

The receptor's source is a human donor with chronic lymphocytic leukemia. Sequences were derived from PBMCs, sampled after 24 months of ibrutinib treatment. The J gene is TRBJ2-7, the V gene TRBV7-2; no reliable D call. In DNA form, the CDR3 reads TGTGCCAGCAGCCCCTTCGGTGCCGTTCGGGCCTACGAGCAGTACTTC. Encoded protein: CASSPFGAVRAYEQYF. The full variable domain, with the rest looked up from reference TRBV7-2 and TRBJ2-7, is GAGVSQSPSNKVTEKGKDVELRCDPISGHTALYWYRQSLGQGLEFLIYFQGNSAPDKSGLPSDRFSAERTGGSVSTLTIQRTQQEDSAVYLCASSPFGAVRAYEQYFGPGTRLTVT.